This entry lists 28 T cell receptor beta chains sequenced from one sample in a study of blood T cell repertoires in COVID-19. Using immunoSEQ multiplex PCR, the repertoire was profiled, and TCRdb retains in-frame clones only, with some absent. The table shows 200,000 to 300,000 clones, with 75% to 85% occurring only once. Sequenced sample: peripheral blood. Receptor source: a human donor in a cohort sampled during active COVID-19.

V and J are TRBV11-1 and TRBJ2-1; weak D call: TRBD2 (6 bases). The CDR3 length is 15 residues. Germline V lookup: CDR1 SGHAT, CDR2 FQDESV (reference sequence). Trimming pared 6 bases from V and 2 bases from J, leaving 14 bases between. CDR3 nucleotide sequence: TGTGCCAGCAGGCCCCCGGGACTGCCCTACAATGAGCAGTTCTTC. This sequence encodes CASRPPGLPYNEQFF.

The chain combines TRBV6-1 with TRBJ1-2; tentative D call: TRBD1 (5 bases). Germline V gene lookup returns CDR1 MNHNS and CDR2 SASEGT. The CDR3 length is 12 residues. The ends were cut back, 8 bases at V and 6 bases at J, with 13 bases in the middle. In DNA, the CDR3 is TGTGCCAGCCAAGTGGGGCAGGATGGCTACACCTTC. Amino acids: CASQVGQDGYTF.

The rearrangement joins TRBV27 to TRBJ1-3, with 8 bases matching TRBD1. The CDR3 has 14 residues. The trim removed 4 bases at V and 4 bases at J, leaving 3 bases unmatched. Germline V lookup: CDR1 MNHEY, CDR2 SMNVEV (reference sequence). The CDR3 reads CASSSRQGGNTIYF. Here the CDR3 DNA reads TGTGCCAGCAGTTCACGACAGGGGGGAAACACCATATATTTT.

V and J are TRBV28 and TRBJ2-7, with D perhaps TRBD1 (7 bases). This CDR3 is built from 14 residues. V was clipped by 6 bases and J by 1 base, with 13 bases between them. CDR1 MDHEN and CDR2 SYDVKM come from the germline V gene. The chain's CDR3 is CASSLEGASYEQYF. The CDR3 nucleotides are TGTGCCAGCAGCTTGGAGGGGGCTTCCTACGAGCAGTACTTC.

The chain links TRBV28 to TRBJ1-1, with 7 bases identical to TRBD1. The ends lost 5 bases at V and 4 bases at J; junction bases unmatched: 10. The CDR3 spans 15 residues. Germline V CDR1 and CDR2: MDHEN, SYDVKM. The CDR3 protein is CASSTRGPGVTEAFF. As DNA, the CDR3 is TGTGCCAGCAGTACGAGGGGGCCGGGGGTCACTGAAGCTTTCTTT. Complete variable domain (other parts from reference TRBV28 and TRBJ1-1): DVKVTQSSRYLVKRTGEKVFLECVQDMDHENMFWYRQDPGLGLRLIYFSYDVKMKEKGDIPEGYSVSREKKERFSLILESASTNQTSMYLCASSTRGPGVTEAFFGQGTRLTVV.

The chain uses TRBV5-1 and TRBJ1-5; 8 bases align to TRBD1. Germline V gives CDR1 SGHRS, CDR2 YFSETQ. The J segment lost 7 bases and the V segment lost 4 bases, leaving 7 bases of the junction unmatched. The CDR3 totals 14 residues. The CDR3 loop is CASSVGQGDQPQHF. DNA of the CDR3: TGCGCCAGCAGCGTTGGACAGGGCGACCAGCCCCAGCATTTT.

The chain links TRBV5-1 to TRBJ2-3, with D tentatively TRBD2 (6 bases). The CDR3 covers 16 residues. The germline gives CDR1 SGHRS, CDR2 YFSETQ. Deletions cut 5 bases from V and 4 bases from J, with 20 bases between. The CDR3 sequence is CASRKSLATAADTQYF. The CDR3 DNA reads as TGCGCCAGCAGAAAGTCTCTAGCGACAGCCGCAGATACGCAGTATTTT. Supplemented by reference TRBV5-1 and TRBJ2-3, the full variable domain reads KAGVTQTPRYLIKTRGQQVTLSCSPISGHRSVSWYQQTPGQGLQFLFEYFSETQRNKGNFPGRFSGRQFSNSRSEMNVSTLELGDSALYLCASRKSLATAADTQYFGPGTRLTVL.

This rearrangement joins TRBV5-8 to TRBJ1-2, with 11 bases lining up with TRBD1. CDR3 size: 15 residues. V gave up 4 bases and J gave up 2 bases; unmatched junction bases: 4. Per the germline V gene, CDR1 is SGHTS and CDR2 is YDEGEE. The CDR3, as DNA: TGTGCCAGCAGCCCCGGACAGGGGGCGAACTATGGCTACACCTTC. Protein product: CASSPGQGANYGYTF.

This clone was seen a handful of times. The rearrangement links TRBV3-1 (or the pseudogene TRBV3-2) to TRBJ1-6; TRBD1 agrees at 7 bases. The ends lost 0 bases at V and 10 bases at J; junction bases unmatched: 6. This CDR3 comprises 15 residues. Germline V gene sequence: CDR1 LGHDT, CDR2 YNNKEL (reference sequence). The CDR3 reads CASSQDGGGGSPLHF. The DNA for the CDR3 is TGTGCCAGCAGCCAAGATGGAGGGGGCGGGTCACCCCTCCACTTT.

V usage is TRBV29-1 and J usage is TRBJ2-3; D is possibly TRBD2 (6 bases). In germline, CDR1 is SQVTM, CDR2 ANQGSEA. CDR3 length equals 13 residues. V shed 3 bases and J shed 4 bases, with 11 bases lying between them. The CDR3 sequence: CSVDDGGSDTQYF. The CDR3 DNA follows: TGCAGCGTTGATGACGGGGGTTCAGATACGCAGTATTTT.

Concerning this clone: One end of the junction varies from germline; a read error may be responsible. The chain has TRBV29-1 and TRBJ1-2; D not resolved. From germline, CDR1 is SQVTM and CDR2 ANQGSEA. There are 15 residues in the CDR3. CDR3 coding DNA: TGCAGCGTTGAAGGAGGAGGTGCGTATCACAATGGCCACACCTTC. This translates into CSVEGGGAYHNGHTF.

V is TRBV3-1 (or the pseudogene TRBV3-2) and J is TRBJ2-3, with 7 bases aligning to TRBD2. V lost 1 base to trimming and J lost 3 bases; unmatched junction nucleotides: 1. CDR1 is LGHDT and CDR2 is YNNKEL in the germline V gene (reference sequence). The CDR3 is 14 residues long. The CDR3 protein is CASSQGGGTDTQYF. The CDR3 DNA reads TGTGCCAGCAGCCAAGGCGGGGGAACAGATACGCAGTATTTT.

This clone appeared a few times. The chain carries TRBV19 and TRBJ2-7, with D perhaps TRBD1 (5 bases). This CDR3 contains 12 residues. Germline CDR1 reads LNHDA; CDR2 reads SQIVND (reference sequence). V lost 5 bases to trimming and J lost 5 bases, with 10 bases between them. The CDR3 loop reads CASSGQGNEQYF. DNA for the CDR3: TGTGCCAGTAGTGGGCAGGGAAACGAGCAGTACTTC.

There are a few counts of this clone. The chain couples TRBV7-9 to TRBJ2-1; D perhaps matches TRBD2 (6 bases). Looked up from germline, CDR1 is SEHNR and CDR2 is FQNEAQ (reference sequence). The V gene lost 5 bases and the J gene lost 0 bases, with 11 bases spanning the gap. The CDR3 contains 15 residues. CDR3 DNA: TGTGCCAGCAGCCCGATGGGGGGCTCCTACAATGAGCAGTTCTTC. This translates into CASSPMGGSYNEQFF.

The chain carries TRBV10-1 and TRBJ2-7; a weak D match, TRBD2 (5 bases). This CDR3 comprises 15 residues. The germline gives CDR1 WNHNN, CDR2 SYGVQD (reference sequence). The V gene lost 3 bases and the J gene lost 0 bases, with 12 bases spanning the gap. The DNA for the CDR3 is TGCGCCAGCAGTGATCGGGGTAGCCTCTCCTACGAGCAGTACTTC. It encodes CASSDRGSLSYEQYF.

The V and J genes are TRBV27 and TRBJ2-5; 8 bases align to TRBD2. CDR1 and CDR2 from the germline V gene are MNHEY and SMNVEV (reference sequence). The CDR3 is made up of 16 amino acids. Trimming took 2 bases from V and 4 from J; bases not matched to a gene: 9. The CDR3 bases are TGTGCCAGCAGTTTAAGTCGGGGGGGGGTGAGAGAGACCCAGTACTTC. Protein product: CASSLSRGGVRETQYF.

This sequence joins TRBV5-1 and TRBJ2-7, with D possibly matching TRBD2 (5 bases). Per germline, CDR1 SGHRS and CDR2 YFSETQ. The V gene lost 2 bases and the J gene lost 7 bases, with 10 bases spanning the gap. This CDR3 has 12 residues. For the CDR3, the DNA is TGCGCCAGCAGCTTTGGGAGAGGGGAGCAGTACTTC. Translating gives CASSFGRGEQYF.

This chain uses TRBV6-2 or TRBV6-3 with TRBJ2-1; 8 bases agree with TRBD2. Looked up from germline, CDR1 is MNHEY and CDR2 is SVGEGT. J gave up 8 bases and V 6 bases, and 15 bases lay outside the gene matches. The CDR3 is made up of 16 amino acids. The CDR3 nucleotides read TGTGCCAGCAGCCTGAGAGCAAGCGGGAGCGGGGATGAGCAGTTCTTC. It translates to CASSLRASGSGDEQFF.

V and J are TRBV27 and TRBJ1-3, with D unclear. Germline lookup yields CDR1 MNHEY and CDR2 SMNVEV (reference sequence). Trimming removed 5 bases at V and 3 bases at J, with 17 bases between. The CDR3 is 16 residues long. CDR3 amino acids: CASSPIPGKGGNTIYF. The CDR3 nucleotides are TGTGCCAGCAGTCCCATACCCGGGAAAGGTGGAAACACCATATATTTT.

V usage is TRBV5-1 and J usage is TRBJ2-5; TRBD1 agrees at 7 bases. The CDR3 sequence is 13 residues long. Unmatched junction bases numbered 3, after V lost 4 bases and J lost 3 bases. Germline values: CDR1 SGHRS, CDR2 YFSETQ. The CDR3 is CASSKGQKETQYF. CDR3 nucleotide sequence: TGCGCCAGCAGCAAGGGACAGAAAGAGACCCAGTACTTC.

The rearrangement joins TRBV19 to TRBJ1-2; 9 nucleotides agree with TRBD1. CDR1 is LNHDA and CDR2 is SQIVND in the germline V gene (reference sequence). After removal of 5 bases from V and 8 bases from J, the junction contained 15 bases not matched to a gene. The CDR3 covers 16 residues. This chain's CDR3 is CASSPPRDRAGRGYTF. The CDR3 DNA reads TGTGCCAGTAGTCCCCCCCGGGACAGGGCCGGCCGGGGCTACACCTTC.

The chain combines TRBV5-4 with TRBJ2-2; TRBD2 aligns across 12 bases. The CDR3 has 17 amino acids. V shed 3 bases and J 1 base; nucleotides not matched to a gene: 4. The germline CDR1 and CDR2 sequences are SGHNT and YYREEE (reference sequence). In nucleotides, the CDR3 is TGTGCCAGCAGCTGGCTAGCGGGGGGGCGGAACACCGGGGAGCTGTTTTTT. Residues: CASSWLAGGRNTGELFF.

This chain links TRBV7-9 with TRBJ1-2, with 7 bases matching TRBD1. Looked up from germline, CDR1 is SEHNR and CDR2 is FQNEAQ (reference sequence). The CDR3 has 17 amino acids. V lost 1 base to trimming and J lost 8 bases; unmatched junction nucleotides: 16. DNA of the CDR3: TGTGCCAGCAGCTTAGTTTCGGTAGGGGGCAACTTAGGAGGCTACACCTTC. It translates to CASSLVSVGGNLGGYTF.

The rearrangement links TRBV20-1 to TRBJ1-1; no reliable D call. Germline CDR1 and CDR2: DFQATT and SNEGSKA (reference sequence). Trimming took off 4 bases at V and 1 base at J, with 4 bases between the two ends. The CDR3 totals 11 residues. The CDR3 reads CSATRNTEAFF. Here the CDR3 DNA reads TGCAGTGCTACCAGGAACACTGAAGCTTTCTTT.

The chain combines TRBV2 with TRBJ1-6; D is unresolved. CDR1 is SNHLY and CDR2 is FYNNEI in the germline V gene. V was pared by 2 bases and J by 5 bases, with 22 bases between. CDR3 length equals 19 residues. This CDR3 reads CASSEIAEPLLINNSPLHF. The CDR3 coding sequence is TGTGCCAGCAGTGAAATCGCCGAGCCCCTACTTATCAATAATTCACCCCTCCACTTT.

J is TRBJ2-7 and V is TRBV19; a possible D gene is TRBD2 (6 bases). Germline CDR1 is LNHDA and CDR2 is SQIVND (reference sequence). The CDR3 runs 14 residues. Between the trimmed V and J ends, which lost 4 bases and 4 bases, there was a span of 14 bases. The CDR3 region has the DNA TGTGCCAGTAGTACAGGGTCAGGAGGGTACGAGCAGTACTTC. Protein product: CASSTGSGGYEQYF.

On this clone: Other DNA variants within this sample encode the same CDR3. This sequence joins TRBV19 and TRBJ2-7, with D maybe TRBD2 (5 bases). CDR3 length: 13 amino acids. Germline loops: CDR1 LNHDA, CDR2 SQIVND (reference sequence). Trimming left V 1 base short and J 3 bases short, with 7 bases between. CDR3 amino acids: CASSIGGGYEQYF. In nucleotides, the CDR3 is TGTGCCAGTAGTATAGGAGGAGGCTACGAGCAGTACTTC.

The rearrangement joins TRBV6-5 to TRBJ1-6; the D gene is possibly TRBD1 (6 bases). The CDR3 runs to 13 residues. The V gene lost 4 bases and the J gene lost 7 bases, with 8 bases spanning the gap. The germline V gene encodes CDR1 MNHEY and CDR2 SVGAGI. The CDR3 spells CASSWTDNSPLHF. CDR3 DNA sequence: TGTGCCAGCAGTTGGACAGACAATTCACCCCTCCACTTT.